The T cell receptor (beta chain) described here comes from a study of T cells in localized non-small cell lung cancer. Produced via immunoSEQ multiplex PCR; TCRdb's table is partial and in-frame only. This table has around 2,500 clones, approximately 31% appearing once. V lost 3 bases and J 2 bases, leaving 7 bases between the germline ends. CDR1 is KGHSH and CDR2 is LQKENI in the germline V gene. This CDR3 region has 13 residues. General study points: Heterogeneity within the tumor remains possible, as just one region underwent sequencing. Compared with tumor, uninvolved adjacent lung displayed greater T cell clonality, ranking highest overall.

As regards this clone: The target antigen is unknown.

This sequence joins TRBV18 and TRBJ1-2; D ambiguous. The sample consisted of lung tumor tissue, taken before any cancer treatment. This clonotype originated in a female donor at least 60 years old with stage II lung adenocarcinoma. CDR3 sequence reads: CASSPWNNYGYTF. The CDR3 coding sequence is TGTGCCAGCTCACCCTGGAACAACTATGGCTACACCTTC.